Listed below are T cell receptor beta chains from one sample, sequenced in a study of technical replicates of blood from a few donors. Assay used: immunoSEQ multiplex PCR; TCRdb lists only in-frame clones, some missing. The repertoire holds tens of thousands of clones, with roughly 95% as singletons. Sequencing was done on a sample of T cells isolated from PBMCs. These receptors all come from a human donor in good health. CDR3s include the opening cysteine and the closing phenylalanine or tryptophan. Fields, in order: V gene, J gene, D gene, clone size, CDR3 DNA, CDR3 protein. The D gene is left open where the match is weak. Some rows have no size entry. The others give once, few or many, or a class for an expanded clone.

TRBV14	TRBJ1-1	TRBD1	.	TGTGCCAGCAGCCACCCCGGGACAGTGAACACTGAAGCTTTCTTT	CASSHPGTVNTEAFF
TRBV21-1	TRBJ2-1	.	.	TGTGCCAGCAGCAAAGAGACAGAACGAGAGAATGAGCAGTTCTTC	CASSKETERENEQFF
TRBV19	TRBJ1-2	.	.	TGTGCCAGTAGTTCCAGGGACTATGGCTACACCTTC	CASSSRDYGYTF
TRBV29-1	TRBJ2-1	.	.	TGCAGCGTTCAGTACGGGGGAGAAACCGTTGAGCAGTTCTTC	CSVQYGGETVEQFF
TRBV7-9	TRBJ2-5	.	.	TGTGCCAGCAGGAACAGGGAGGGGGAGACCCAGTACTTC	CASRNREGETQYF
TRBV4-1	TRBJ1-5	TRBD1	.	TGCGCCAGCAGCCCCGGACAGGGGGGCCAGCCCCAGCATTTT	CASSPGQGGQPQHF
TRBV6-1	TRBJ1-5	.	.	TGTGCCAGCAGGGGGCCTGGCGGTCCCAATCAGCCCCAGCATTTT	CASRGPGGPNQPQHF
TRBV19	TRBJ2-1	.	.	TGTGCCAGTAGTATAGAGTCGTCGCCACTAGTCATTGAGCAGTTCTTC	CASSIESSPLVIEQFF
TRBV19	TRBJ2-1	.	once	TGTGCCAGTAGTATGAGCTTCAATGAGCAGTTCTTC	CASSMSFNEQFF
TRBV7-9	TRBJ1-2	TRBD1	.	TGTGCCAGCAGCTTAAACACGCAGGGGGTTTACTATGGCTACACCTTC	CASSLNTQGVYYGYTF
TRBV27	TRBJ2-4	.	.	TGTGCCAGCAGTGACCGACACCTAGCCAAAAACATTCAGTACTTC	CASSDRHLAKNIQYF
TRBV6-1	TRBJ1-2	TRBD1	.	TGTGCCAGCAGCGATACAGGGGCCTATGGCTACACCTTC	CASSDTGAYGYTF
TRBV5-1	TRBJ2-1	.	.	TGCGCCACCAGCTTGTGGGGGGGCGGGGGTGATGGTTACAATGAGCAGTTCTTC	CATSLWGGGGDGYNEQFF
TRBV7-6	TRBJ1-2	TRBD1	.	TGTGCCAGCAGCGGACCGGGACAGGGGATCTATGGCTACACCTTC	CASSGPGQGIYGYTF
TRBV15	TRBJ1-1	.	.	TGTGCCACCAGCATAAGCCGGCAGGGGAACACTGAAGCTTTCTTT	CATSISRQGNTEAFF
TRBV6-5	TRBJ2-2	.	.	TGTGCCAGCAGTTACTCGTTATCCGGGGAGCTGTTTTTT	CASSYSLSGELFF
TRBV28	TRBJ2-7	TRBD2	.	TGTGCCAGCAGTAATACCGGGACTAGTTTGTACGAGCAGTACTTC	CASSNTGTSLYEQYF
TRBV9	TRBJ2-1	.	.	TGTGCCAGCAGCCCCCCTTCGAATGAGCAGTTCTTC	CASSPPSNEQFF
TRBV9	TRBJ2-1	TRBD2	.	TGTGCCAGCAGCGTAGGGAGCGGGGGGAACAATGAGCAGTTCTTC	CASSVGSGGNNEQFF
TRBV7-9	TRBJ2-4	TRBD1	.	TGTGCCAGCAGCTTTGGACAGGGGAACATTCAGTACTTC	CASSFGQGNIQYF
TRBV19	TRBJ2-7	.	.	TGTGCCAGCTCTACAGGGTCGGGATCCTACGAGCAGTACTTC	CASSTGSGSYEQYF
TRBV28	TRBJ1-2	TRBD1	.	TGTGCCAGCAGTCCGGACAGGGGGGGTTATAACTATGGCTACACCTTC	CASSPDRGGYNYGYTF
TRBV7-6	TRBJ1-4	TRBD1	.	TGTGCCAGCAGCTCCGGACAGGGGATTGAAAAACTGTTTTTT	CASSSGQGIEKLFF
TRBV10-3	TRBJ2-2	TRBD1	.	TGTGCCATCAGAACAGGGGTGGTGGGAACCGGGGAGCTGTTTTTT	CAIRTGVVGTGELFF
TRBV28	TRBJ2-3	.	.	TGTGCCAGCAGTTTCACCCGGGGCACAGATACGCAGTATTTT	CASSFTRGTDTQYF
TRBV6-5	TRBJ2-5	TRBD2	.	TGTGCCAGCAGTCGAAGACTAGCGGGAGAGACCCAGTACTTC	CASSRRLAGETQYF
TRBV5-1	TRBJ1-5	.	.	TGCGCCAGCAGCGCATCCTCAGGGGCGCCCCAGCATTTT	CASSASSGAPQHF
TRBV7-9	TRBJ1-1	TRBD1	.	TGTGCCAGCAGCCACCGACAGGGATTGAGCGCTGAAGCTTTCTTT	CASSHRQGLSAEAFF
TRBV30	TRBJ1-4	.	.	TGTGCCTGGAGTCAGGGGTTTGATGAAAAACTGTTTTTT	CAWSQGFDEKLFF
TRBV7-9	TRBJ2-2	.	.	TGTGCCAGCAGCTTACTCCGGAACACCGGGGAGCTGTTTTTT	CASSLLRNTGELFF
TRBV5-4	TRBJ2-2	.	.	TGTGCCAGCAGCCCAGAAGGACACAGGCCGCTCCTCACCGGGGAGCTGTTTTTT	CASSPEGHRPLLTGELFF
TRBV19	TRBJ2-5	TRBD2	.	TGTGCCAGTAGCGGGACTAGCGGGATCGTGAAGACCCAGTACTTC	CASSGTSGIVKTQYF
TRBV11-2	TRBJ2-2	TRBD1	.	TGTGCCAGCAGCCGGGGGACAGGGGGCTTAACCGGGGAGCTGTTTTTT	CASSRGTGGLTGELFF
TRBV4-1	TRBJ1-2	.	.	TGCGCCAGCAGCCAAGTAAGAGGATTAAGTGGAGGCTACACCTTC	CASSQVRGLSGGYTF
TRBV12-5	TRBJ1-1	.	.	TGTGCTAGTGGTTTGATGATGACAGGTTGGAACACTGAAGCTTTCTTT	CASGLMMTGWNTEAFF
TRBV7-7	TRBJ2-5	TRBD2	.	TGTGCTAGCAGCTTGTTAGCGGGGGGCTCCGGAGAGACCCAGTACTTC	CASSLLAGGSGETQYF
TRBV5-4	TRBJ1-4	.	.	TGTGCCAGCAGCTTGGTTAGGGCAGGGATAAAGGAAAAACTGTTTTTT	CASSLVRAGIKEKLFF
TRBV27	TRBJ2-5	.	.	TGTGCCAGCAGTTTATTCGGACTATCCCAAGAGACCCAGTACTTC	CASSLFGLSQETQYF
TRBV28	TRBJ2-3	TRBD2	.	TGTGCCAGCAGTCCGGGACTAGCGGGAACCACAGATACGCAGTATTTT	CASSPGLAGTTDTQYF
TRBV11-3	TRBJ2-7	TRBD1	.	TGTGCCAGCAGCCGCGGGACAGGGTTTTCTAACGAGCAGTACTTC	CASSRGTGFSNEQYF
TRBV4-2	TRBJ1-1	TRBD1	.	TGTGCCAGCAGCCCAGGGACAGTAATGAACACTGAAGCTTTCTTT	CASSPGTVMNTEAFF
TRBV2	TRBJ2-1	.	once	TGTGCCAGCAGGGGGGGACTCCCAACGGTTGAGCAGTTCTTC	CASRGGLPTVEQFF
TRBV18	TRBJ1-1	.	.	TGTGCCAGCTCACCCCGGGTCGGGGAAACCACTGAAGCTTTCTTT	CASSPRVGETTEAFF
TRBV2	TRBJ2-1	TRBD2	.	TGTGCCAGCAGCGAATGGACTAGCGGCGCCTACAATGAGCAGTTCTTC	CASSEWTSGAYNEQFF
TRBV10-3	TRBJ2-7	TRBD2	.	TGTGCCATCAGTGAGGGACTAGCGAGCTCCTACGAGCAGTACTTC	CAISEGLASSYEQYF
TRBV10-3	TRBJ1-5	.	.	TGTGCCATCAGTGAGTCGAGGTGGGATCAGCCCCAGCATTTT	CAISESRWDQPQHF
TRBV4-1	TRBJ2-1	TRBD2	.	TGCGCCAGCAGCCAAGGGTTGGGACTAGCGGGTCGTGAGCAGTTCTTC	CASSQGLGLAGREQFF
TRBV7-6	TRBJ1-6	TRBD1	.	TGTGCCAGCAGCTTGAAGCCGTCCGGACAGGGTTTTTCACCCCTCCACTTT	CASSLKPSGQGFSPLHF
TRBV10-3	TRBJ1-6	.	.	TGTGCCATCAGTCCTGAGGGATATAATTCACCCCTCCACTTT	CAISPEGYNSPLHF
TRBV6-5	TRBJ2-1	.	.	TGTGCCAGCAGTTACTCGGGCTTTAATGAGCAGTTCTTC	CASSYSGFNEQFF
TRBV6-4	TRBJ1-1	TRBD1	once	TGTGCCAGCAGACCAGGACAGGGGGCGAGCACTGAAGCTTTCTTT	CASRPGQGASTEAFF
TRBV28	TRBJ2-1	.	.	TGTGCCAGCAGTCTAACGCACAATGAGCAGTTCTTC	CASSLTHNEQFF
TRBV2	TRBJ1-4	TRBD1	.	TGTGCCAGCAGTGGACCGGGACAGTCGGTTGAAAAACTGTTTTTT	CASSGPGQSVEKLFF
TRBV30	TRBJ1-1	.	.	TGTGCCTGGAGTCGGGGAGGGAGTGGCACTGAAGCTTTCTTT	CAWSRGGSGTEAFF
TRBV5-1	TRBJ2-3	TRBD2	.	TGCGCCAGCAGCTTGCCCCTAGCGGGAACAGATACGCAGTATTTT	CASSLPLAGTDTQYF
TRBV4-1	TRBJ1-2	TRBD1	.	TGCGCCAGCAGCCGAAGGGACAGTAACTATGGCTACACCTTC	CASSRRDSNYGYTF
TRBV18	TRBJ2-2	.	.	TGTGCCAGCTCAGGGACATCCACCGGGGAGCTGTTTTTT	CASSGTSTGELFF